The sequence of this T cell receptor beta chain was determined in a study of cytomegalovirus exposure and HLA in healthy donors. Study-wide findings and caveats: Most TCR sequences were uncommon, yet certain public TCRs appeared in many donors. A later analysis reportedly identified an Asian-associated ancestry cluster as carrying fewer N-insertions than the roughly 720-donor mean.

About this clone: As yet, its antigen is unknown.

PCR used 60 Vbeta primers and 13 Jbeta primers. Profiling relied on immunoSEQ multiplex PCR, and the TCRdb table lists in-frame clones only, not all of them. This sample has fewer than 200,000 clones, with less than 80% found just once. The ends lost 5 bases at V and 1 base at J; junction bases unmatched: 14. Germline CDR1 reads SGDLS; CDR2 reads YYNGEE. The CDR3 runs to 17 residues. The clonotype comes from a female donor in good health and CMV-seronegative. The gene calls are TRBV9 and TRBJ1-2, with 7 nucleotides matching TRBD1. Sequencing was done on a sample of PBMCs. The CDR3 DNA reads TGTGCCAGCAGAGGGCGGGACAGCAACTCCGGTAACTATGGCTACACCTTC. Translation gives CASRGRDSNSGNYGYTF.